This TCR beta chain was sequenced during a study of T-cell reconstitution after alpha-beta-depleted transplantation in children. CDR3 length: 17 amino acids. The V end was cut by 3 bases, the J end by 5 bases, with 17 bases between. Germline-derived CDR1 and CDR2 are SEHNR and FQNEAQ (reference sequence). Unique molecular identifiers featured in how the TCRbeta library was prepared. TCRdb used MiXCR to reprocess the PCR reads, holding one entry per CDR3 protein. The table has around 52,000 distinct CDR3 sequences, around 5.9% seen once. Comment on this clonotype: Its antigen is currently unknown.

General study results and limits: About two months after transplant, alpha-beta T cells reportedly came from several hundred expanded graft clones. Diversity of TCRbeta at day 60 was high in some patients, arising from surviving recipient T cells and thymic progenitors.

The gene calls are TRBV7-9 and TRBJ2-6; D might be TRBD1 or TRBD2, each matching 5 bases. The receptor comes from a female patient between 2 and 15 years old who had a stem cell transplant for aplastic anemia, so the T cells may come from the graft donor. The sequenced sample was PBMCs, mostly from graft donor cells, obtained 60 days after TCRalphabeta/CD19-depleted stem cell transplant. The CDR3 reads CASSFRARGVRANVLTF. In DNA form, the CDR3 reads TGTGCCAGCAGCTTTCGCGCCCGGGGCGTAAGGGCCAACGTCCTGACTTTC. The entire variable domain, with the rest obtained from reference TRBV7-9 and TRBJ2-6, is as follows: DTGVSQNPRHKITKRGQNVTFRCDPISEHNRLYWYRQTLGQGPEFLTYFQNEAQLEKSRLLSDRFSAERPKGSFSTLEIQRTEQGDSAMYLCASSFRARGVRANVLTFGAGSRLTVL.